This section outlines one TCR beta chain sequence together with its context. Original processing notes: Scientists estimated how many nucleated cells there were by amplifying reference gene primers. Profiled with immunoSEQ multiplex PCR; TCRdb holds only in-frame clones, not every one. For V, J and clone size, that table is used; D and trimming come from the DNA. The table lists more than 130,000 clones, more than 75% of them singletons. The data were obtained in a study of blood T cell repertoires in COVID-19. Overall study context: Both acute and convalescent COVID-19 samples were obtained from the United States, Italy and Spain. In each case, the material was cDNA or gDNA derived from T cells, B-cell-depleted T cells, or PBMCs.

Looked up from germline, CDR1 is MGHDK and CDR2 is SYGVNS. V lost 6 bases and J lost 6, with 6 bases in between. CDR3 size: 11 residues. The sequencing input was peripheral blood. This sequence joins TRBV25-1 and TRBJ2-1; D is perhaps TRBD2 (5 bases). This clonotype was sampled from a woman aged 35 to 49 with acute or convalescent COVID-19. CDR3 coding DNA: TGTGCCAGCAGACTAGGCAATGAGCAGTTCTTC. Translation gives CASRLGNEQFF.